This TCR beta chain was identified in a study of cytomegalovirus exposure and HLA in healthy donors. Study details: A preliminary data release comprised 80 million to 95 million unique TCRs obtained from HLA-typed donors.

This CDR3 is 17 amino acids long. The V and J ends lost 4 bases and 3 bases, in that order; junction bases with no gene match: 10. Germline lookup yields CDR1 MGHRA and CDR2 YSYEKL. Study-wide findings and caveats: Cytomegalovirus-associated TCR beta chains were listed, numbering around 150. CMV serostatus was the sole immune exposure data available. Association of a missense DCLRE1C variant with TCR beta V- and J-gene trimming was reported in a later analysis.

Turning to this clone: The antigen remains undetermined.

The PCR made use of 60 Vbeta and 13 Jbeta primers. Profiled with immunoSEQ multiplex PCR; TCRdb holds only in-frame clones, not every one. Among 150,000 to 200,000 clones, 80% were seen once, and the ten largest hold under 0.8%. Sequencing input: PBMCs. The V call is TRBV4-1, the J call TRBJ2-2; TRBD2 aligns across 8 bases. The sequence derives from a boy younger than 18 in good health and CMV-seronegative. CDR3 DNA: TGCGCCAGCAGCCGTCCGTATGGCGGGGGGTACACCGGGGAGCTGTTTTTT. Translating gives CASSRPYGGGYTGELFF.